This record covers a single T cell receptor (beta chain). Per the original methods: Reference gene primer amplification yielded estimated nucleated cell counts. Produced via immunoSEQ multiplex PCR; TCRdb's table is partial and in-frame only. That table supplies the V and J calls and clone size; D and trimming were determined from the DNA. The data contain fewer than 70,000 clones, roughly nine tenths of them seen just once; the ten biggest clones take up around 2.5%. This entry comes from a study of blood T cell repertoires in COVID-19. On the study more broadly: From the United States, Italy and Spain came samples of acute and convalescent COVID-19. T cells, B-cell-depleted T cells, or PBMCs supplied cDNA or gDNA.

Germline values: CDR1 LNHDA, CDR2 SQIVND (reference sequence). This CDR3 spans 15 amino acids. V trimming: 7 bases; J trimming: 4 bases; junction bases outside the gene matches: 5. This receptor was taken from a man aged 45-60 years with acute or convalescent COVID-19. Sequencing used peripheral blood. V and J are TRBV19 and TRBJ2-3; TRBD2 matches at 13 bases. The CDR3 spells CASTPGLAGSDTQYF. In DNA form, the CDR3 reads TGTGCCAGTACCCCGGGACTAGCGGGATCAGATACGCAGTATTTT.